Detailed here is one T cell receptor beta chain. These data come from a study of control samples from healthy donors and cancer patients. Only in-frame clones appear in the TCRdb table, and some are missing; sequencing was by immunoSEQ multiplex PCR. Of tens of thousands of clones listed, around four fifths are singletons. This CDR3 region has 16 residues. The V segment lost 1 base and the J segment 12 bases; nucleotides outside the gene matches: 14. The germline V gene encodes CDR1 SGHVS and CDR2 FNYEAQ. Sequencing input: blood. This sequence was found in a man aged 25-45 years in good health. V and J are TRBV7-6 and TRBJ2-3; 9 bases are shared with TRBD2. CDR3 sequence (DNA): TGTGCCAGCAGCTTAGGGGCGGGGGGGGCCCCAGTTACACAGTATTTT. It codes for CASSLGAGGAPVTQYF.